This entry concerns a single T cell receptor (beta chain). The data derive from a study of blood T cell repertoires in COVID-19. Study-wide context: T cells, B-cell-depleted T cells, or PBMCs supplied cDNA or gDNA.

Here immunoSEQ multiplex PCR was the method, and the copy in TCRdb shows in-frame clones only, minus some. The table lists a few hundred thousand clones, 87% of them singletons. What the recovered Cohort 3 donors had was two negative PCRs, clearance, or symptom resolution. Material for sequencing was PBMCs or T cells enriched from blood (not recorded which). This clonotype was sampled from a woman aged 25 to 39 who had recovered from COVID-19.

The CDR3 nucleotides are TGTGCCTGGAGCCCAGATAAGTACCAGCCCCAGCATTTT. Its translation is CAWSPDKYQPQHF. The V and J genes are TRBV30 and TRBJ1-5; the D is unclear. Deletions cut 3 bases from V and 7 bases from J, with 13 bases between. CDR3 length: 13 amino acids. Germline loops: CDR1 GTSNPN, CDR2 SVGIG (reference sequence).